These 30 T cell receptor beta chains originate from one sample sequenced in a study of T cell repertoires in cytomegalovirus infection (dated by TCRdb to between 2018 and 2021). Antigens of these TCRs are unknown. The treatment or condition label for this specimen denotes: in vitro stimulation with specific CMV peptide epitopes to enrich CMV-specific T cells. Sequenced using an Illumina HiSeq 1500. TCRdb reran the public reads through fastp at Q25 and MiXCR, keeping productive beta chains. CDR3 protein sequences are deduplicated, and each keeps its most common genes and DNA. This sample comprises 680,000 or so distinct CDR3 sequences, around a third of them detected only once. The top ten hold 18% of the sample. The specimen comprised cultured PBMCs, sampled from culture after CMV antigen stimulation. Receptors originate from a human donor in good health (CMV status not recorded). Some clones in this sample may be carry-over from other donors' samples.

The CDR3 DNA reads as TGTGCCAGCAGTCCCCAGGGACTAGCGGATCGTCAAGAGACCCAGTACTTC. This encodes CASSPQGLADRQETQYF. The chain recombines TRBV12-3 or TRBV12-4 with TRBJ2-5; 11 bases are a match to TRBD2. Trimming took 5 bases from V and 2 from J; bases not matched to a gene: 10. CDR3 length: 17 residues.

The chain couples TRBV7-2 to TRBJ2-7; D call uncertain. V shed 3 bases and J shed 3 bases, with 9 bases lying between them. The CDR3 sequence is 13 residues long. Germline CDR1 SGHTA, CDR2 FQGNSA. The CDR3 DNA follows: TGTGCCAGCAGCTTTGACAACCACTACGAGCAGTACTTC. Translating it yields CASSFDNHYEQYF.

This clonotype came up a few times. V gene TRBV4-2 combines with J gene TRBJ2-3; 15 bases are shared with TRBD2. This CDR3 has 17 amino acids. CDR1 is LGHNA, CDR2 YNFKEQ, per germline. The junction had 8 bases not matched to a gene; V was cut back by 4 bases and J by 6 bases. The CDR3, as DNA: TGTGCCAGCAGCCGTAACCCCGGGACTAGCGGGGGGGATACGCAGTATTTT. This encodes CASSRNPGTSGGDTQYF.

The chain employs TRBV12-3 or TRBV12-4 and TRBJ2-7; TRBD2 matches 11 bases. The V segment lost 4 bases and the J segment 0 bases; nucleotides outside the gene matches: 5. The CDR3 is 16 residues long. CDR3 region: CASSSQLAGDSYEQYF. The CDR3 coding sequence is TGTGCCAGCAGTTCTCAACTAGCGGGGGACTCCTACGAGCAGTACTTC.

This chain joins TRBV28 and TRBJ1-4, with D perhaps TRBD1 (5 bases). Trimming took off 6 bases at V and 2 bases at J, with 13 bases between the two ends. The V gene's germline CDR1 is MDHEN and CDR2 SYDVKM. This CDR3 is 15 amino acids long. Here the CDR3 reads CASSLAQGTNEKLFF. The CDR3 nucleotides are TGTGCCAGCAGCCTCGCCCAGGGTACTAATGAAAAACTGTTTTTT. Complete variable domain (other parts from reference TRBV28 and TRBJ1-4): DVKVTQSSRYLVKRTGEKVFLECVQDMDHENMFWYRQDPGLGLRLIYFSYDVKMKEKGDIPEGYSVSREKKERFSLILESASTNQTSMYLCASSLAQGTNEKLFFGSGTQLSVL.

The genes are TRBV10-3 and TRBJ2-2, with D possibly TRBD2 on 6 matching bases. Trimming pared 10 bases from V and 0 bases from J, leaving 12 bases between. Germline V gene data show CDR1 as ENHRY and CDR2 as SYGVKD. The CDR3 is 14 residues long. CDR3 nucleotide sequence: TGTGCCACCCTACTAGCATCGAACACCGGGGAGCTGTTTTTT. It is translated as CATLLASNTGELFF.

There are many counts of this clonotype. This chain uses TRBV7-2 with TRBJ2-7, with 10 bases that match TRBD2. The J segment lost 1 base and the V segment lost 8 bases, leaving 5 bases of the junction unmatched. The CDR3 contains 14 residues. Germline lookup yields CDR1 SGHTA and CDR2 FQGNSA. The DNA for the CDR3 is TGTGCCAGCTCCAGAGCGGGGGGGTCCTACGAGCAGTACTTC. As protein: CASSRAGGSYEQYF.

This chain's CDR3 is CSARAGWGTQYF. CDR3 DNA: TGCAGTGCTAGAGCTGGCTGGGGTACGCAGTATTTT. The chain has TRBV20-1 and TRBJ2-3, with D uncertain. The V end lost 1 base, the J end lost 8 bases, and 10 bases lay between the germline ends. This CDR3 comprises 12 residues. Germline lookup yields CDR1 DFQATT and CDR2 SNEGSKA (reference sequence).

The rearrangement joins TRBV6-5 to TRBJ2-5; the match to TRBD2 covers 8 bases. CDR1 and CDR2 from the germline V gene are MNHEY and SVGAGI. J was trimmed by 9 bases and V by 2 bases; bases with no gene match: 8. The CDR3 spans 14 residues. The CDR3 DNA sequence: TGTGCCAGCAGTTACCCGGGCCCGCGGGGGGCCCAGTACTTC. Encoded protein: CASSYPGPRGAQYF.

This clonotype was recorded many times. The V and J genes are TRBV7-2 and TRBJ2-6; D is possibly TRBD1 (5 bases). This CDR3 spans 16 amino acids. The V end lost 2 bases, the J end lost 0 bases, and 8 bases lay between the germline ends. In germline, CDR1 is SGHTA, CDR2 FQGNSA. The DNA for the CDR3 is TGTGCCAGCAGCTTACTAGGGGTCTCTGGGGCCAACGTCCTGACTTTC. This gives the protein CASSLLGVSGANVLTF.

This clonotype came up a few times. The chain joins TRBV20-1 to TRBJ2-7, with 11 bases lining up with TRBD2. The germline gives CDR1 DFQATT, CDR2 SNEGSKA (reference sequence). There are 15 residues in the CDR3. J gave up 3 bases and V 0 bases, and 4 bases lay outside the gene matches. The CDR3 DNA reads as TGCAGTGCTAGAGACGCGGGACTAGCGGTCTACGAGCAGTACTTC. Translation: CSARDAGLAVYEQYF.

This clonotype came up a few times. This rearrangement joins TRBV27 to TRBJ2-1, with D unresolved. Germline V gene data show CDR1 as MNHEY and CDR2 as SMNVEV (reference sequence). Trimming pared 3 bases from V and 11 bases from J, leaving 11 bases between. The length of the CDR3 is 12 residues. The DNA for the CDR3 is TGTGCCAGCAGTTTCGGATCTCGGAAGCAGTTCTTC. It encodes CASSFGSRKQFF.

This clonotype was seen only a few times. The V call is TRBV6-1, the J call TRBJ2-1; TRBD2 is a possible D gene (6 bases). The germline V gene encodes CDR1 MNHNS and CDR2 SASEGT. The CDR3 is 14 amino acids. V lost 7 bases, J lost 7 bases, and 17 bases lay in between. The CDR3 spells CASKRLVEGNEQFF. The CDR3 DNA sequence: TGTGCCAGCAAACGGCTAGTGGAGGGGAATGAGCAGTTCTTC.

Only a few counts were recorded for this clonotype. The rearrangement links TRBV12-3 or TRBV12-4 to TRBJ1-2; no clear D gene. Trimming left V 5 bases short and J 8 bases short, with 15 bases between. The CDR3 consists of 13 residues. Here the CDR3 DNA reads TGTGCCAGCAGTCCCCTCCGGGAGGGCGGCTACACCTTC. Residues: CASSPLREGGYTF.

This clonotype was seen a handful of times. The V gene is TRBV19, the J gene TRBJ1-4; D is uncertain. Trimming cost V 9 bases and J 0 bases, with 8 bases left between them. Germline assignment: CDR1 LNHDA and CDR2 SQIVND (reference sequence). This CDR3 comprises 13 residues. Written as DNA, the CDR3 is TGTGCCAGCGTCGGTGCAACTAATGAAAAACTGTTTTTT. Amino acid sequence: CASVGATNEKLFF.

This clonotype occurred a few times. This chain links TRBV20-1 with TRBJ2-7; TRBD2 matches at 9 bases. The CDR3 loop spans 13 amino acids. Germline CDR1 is DFQATT and CDR2 is SNEGSKA (reference sequence). After removal of 5 bases from V and 13 bases from J, the junction contained 15 bases not matched to a gene. CDR3 in amino acids: CSALDPGLAAVYF. The CDR3 nucleotides are TGCAGTGCTCTCGACCCGGGACTAGCCGCCGTTTACTTC.

The V and J genes are TRBV4-1 and TRBJ2-7, with D perhaps TRBD1 (6 bases). Germline lookup yields CDR1 MGHRA and CDR2 YSYEKL. This CDR3 has 14 amino acids. Trimming pared 3 bases from V and 8 bases from J, leaving 17 bases between. CDR3 nucleotides: TGCGCCAGCAGCCATCCCTCGGCAGGGGTCAAGCAGTACTTC. Encoded protein: CASSHPSAGVKQYF.

This clonotype was recorded a few times. The rearrangement links TRBV19 to TRBJ2-3; possible D gene TRBD2, 6 bases. Germline V gene sequence: CDR1 LNHDA, CDR2 SQIVND (reference sequence). This CDR3 region has 16 residues. Trimming removed 10 bases from V and 4 bases from J, with 24 bases in between. CDR3 loop: CAKPPPRAGRSDTQYF. CDR3 nucleotide sequence: TGTGCCAAGCCTCCCCCCCGGGCAGGGAGGTCAGATACGCAGTATTTT. The complete variable domain, with remaining parts taken from reference TRBV19 and TRBJ2-3, reads DGGITQSPKYLFRKEGQNVTLSCEQNLNHDAMYWYRQDPGQGLRLIYYSQIVNDFQKGDIAEGYSVSREKKESFPLTVTSAQKNPTAFYLCAKPPPRAGRSDTQYFGPGTRLTVL.

The chain combines TRBV12-5 with TRBJ1-1, with 10 positions matching TRBD1. This CDR3 has 13 residues. Germline loops: CDR1 LGHNT, CDR2 FRNRAP. J was trimmed by 7 bases and V by 3 bases; bases with no gene match: 2. This CDR3 reads CASGLRTGGEAFF. CDR3 nucleotides: TGTGCTAGTGGTTTAAGGACAGGGGGTGAAGCTTTCTTT.

This clonotype has ten or more counts. This sequence joins TRBV7-8 and TRBJ2-1, with TRBD2 matching 7 bases. The CDR3 covers 17 residues. J was trimmed by 6 bases and V by 1 base; bases with no gene match: 12. CDR1 and CDR2 (germline): SGHVS, FQNEAQ. CDR3 nucleotide sequence: TGTGCCAGCAGCTTAGGGGTGGGAGGGCCCATAAGCAATGAGCAGTTCTTC. It specifies CASSLGVGGPISNEQFF.

This clonotype has only a few counts. The chain joins TRBV20-1 to TRBJ1-1, with D hard to call. This CDR3 contains 11 residues. The germline CDR1 and CDR2 sequences are DFQATT and SNEGSKA (reference sequence). V dropped 4 bases and J dropped 3 bases, with 6 bases sitting between them. This CDR3 reads CSATDDTEAFF. The DNA for the CDR3 is TGCAGTGCTACCGATGACACTGAAGCTTTCTTT.

This sequence joins TRBV12-3 or TRBV12-4 and TRBJ2-4, with unresolved D. V shed 6 bases and J shed 8 bases, with 17 bases lying between them. The CDR3 totals 14 residues. In nucleotides, the CDR3 is TGTGCCAGCAGCTCCGGACCGTCCCCGGACATTCAGTACTTC. Its translation: CASSSGPSPDIQYF.

V is TRBV12-3 or TRBV12-4 and J is TRBJ2-2; 7 bases line up with TRBD2. With V trimmed by 6 bases and J by 2 bases, 3 bases remained unmatched. This CDR3 has 14 residues. The CDR3 is CASRPGGNTGELFF. The CDR3 bases are TGTGCCAGCAGACCGGGGGGAAACACCGGGGAGCTGTTTTTT.

Remarks on this clonotype: A junction end diverges from the germline sequence, so it may reflect a read error. This chain uses TRBV2 with TRBJ1-2, with TRBD1 matching 8 bases. Looked up from germline, CDR1 is SNHLY and CDR2 is FYNNEI. The length of the CDR3 is 14 residues. In DNA form, the CDR3 reads TGTGCAAGCAACCAGGGGGCGCAAACTGATGGCTACACCTTC. It is translated as CASNQGAQTDGYTF. The variable domain in full, with the rest retrieved from reference TRBV2 and TRBJ1-2, is EPEVTQTPSHQVTQMGQEVILRCVPISNHLYFYWYRQILGQKVEFLVSFYNNEISEKSEIFDDQFSVERPDGSNFTLKIRSTKLEDSAMYFCASNQGAQTDGYTFGSGTRLTVV.

The chain recombines TRBV2 with TRBJ2-3; 9 bases match TRBD2. The V gene end was trimmed by 8 bases and the J gene end by 6 bases; junction bases not matched to a gene: 12. Germline CDR1 is SNHLY and CDR2 is FYNNEI. This CDR3 comprises 15 residues. The CDR3 bases are TGTGCCAGCCGCTGGCAGCGGGGGGCCTACGATACGCAGTATTTT. It yields the protein CASRWQRGAYDTQYF.

This clonotype was counted a few times. This rearrangement joins TRBV6-1 to TRBJ1-1; tentative D call: TRBD1 (5 bases). Germline CDR1 is MNHNS and CDR2 is SASEGT. The V and J ends lost 5 bases and 4 bases respectively, with 14 bases between them. This CDR3 region has 14 residues. Written as DNA, the CDR3 is TGTGCCAGCAGTCCATGGCAGGGAAGCACTGAAGCTTTCTTT. This gives the protein CASSPWQGSTEAFF.

This clonotype occurred a few times. This rearrangement joins TRBV12-3 or TRBV12-4 to TRBJ1-2; D is unclear. CDR3 length equals 13 residues. V was cut by 6 bases and J by 4 bases, with 12 bases left in between. The CDR3 protein is CASSSQRSYGYTF. CDR3 nucleotides: TGTGCCAGCAGCTCACAGCGTAGCTATGGCTACACCTTC.

This clonotype appeared a few times. This rearrangement joins TRBV11-2 to TRBJ2-5; D may be TRBD1 (6 bases). The CDR3 has 15 residues. Germline CDR1 and CDR2: SGHAT and FQNNGV. Deletions cut 3 bases from V and 3 bases from J, with 14 bases between. CDR3 protein: CASSLGHPGEETQYF. In DNA form, the CDR3 reads TGTGCCAGCAGCTTGGGACACCCAGGAGAAGAGACCCAGTACTTC. Looking up the rest from reference TRBV11-2 and TRBJ2-5 gives the full variable domain: EAGVAQSPRYKIIEKRQSVAFWCNPISGHATLYWYQQILGQGPKLLIQFQNNGVVDDSQLPKDRFSAERLKGVDSTLKIQPAKLEDSAVYLCASSLGHPGEETQYFGPGTRLLVL.

This clonotype was seen many times. The rearrangement uses TRBV5-1 and TRBJ2-1, with D hard to call. The V gene lost 0 bases and the J gene lost 3 bases, with 13 bases spanning the gap. Germline V CDR1 and CDR2: SGHRS, YFSETQ. This CDR3 has 16 amino acids. CDR3 coding DNA: TGCGCCAGCAGCTTGGGGCTACTCACCAACTACAATGAGCAGTTCTTC. Protein sequence: CASSLGLLTNYNEQFF.

The gene calls are TRBV6-6 and TRBJ1-3; unclear D gene. CDR1 is MNHNY, CDR2 SVGAGI, per germline (reference sequence). Trimming stripped 8 bases from V and 1 base from J, with 9 bases between. The CDR3 is 13 residues long. The CDR3 region is CASLEASGNTIYF. As DNA, the CDR3 is TGTGCCAGCCTGGAAGCGTCTGGAAACACCATATATTTT.